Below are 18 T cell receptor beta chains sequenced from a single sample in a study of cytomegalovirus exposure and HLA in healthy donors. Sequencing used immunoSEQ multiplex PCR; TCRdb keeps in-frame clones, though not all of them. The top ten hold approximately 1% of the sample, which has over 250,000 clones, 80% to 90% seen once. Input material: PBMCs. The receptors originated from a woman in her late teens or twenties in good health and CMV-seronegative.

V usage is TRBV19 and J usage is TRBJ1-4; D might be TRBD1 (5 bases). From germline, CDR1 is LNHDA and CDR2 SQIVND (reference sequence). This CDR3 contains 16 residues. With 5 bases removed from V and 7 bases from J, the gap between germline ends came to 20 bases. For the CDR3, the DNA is TGTGCCAGTAGTTGGGAGGGTAGGGACCTCGGTGAAAAACTGTTTTTT. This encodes CASSWEGRDLGEKLFF. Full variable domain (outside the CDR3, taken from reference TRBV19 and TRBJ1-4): DGGITQSPKYLFRKEGQNVTLSCEQNLNHDAMYWYRQDPGQGLRLIYYSQIVNDFQKGDIAEGYSVSREKKESFPLTVTSAQKNPTAFYLCASSWEGRDLGEKLFFGSGTQLSVL.

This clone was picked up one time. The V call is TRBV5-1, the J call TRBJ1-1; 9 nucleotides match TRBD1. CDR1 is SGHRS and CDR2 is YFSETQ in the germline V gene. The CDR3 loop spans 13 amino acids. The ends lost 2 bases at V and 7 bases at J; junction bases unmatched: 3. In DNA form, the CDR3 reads TGCGCCAGCAGCTTTGACAGGGGGGGTGAAGCTTTCTTT. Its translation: CASSFDRGGEAFF. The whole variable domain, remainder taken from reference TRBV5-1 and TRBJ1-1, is KAGVTQTPRYLIKTRGQQVTLSCSPISGHRSVSWYQQTPGQGLQFLFEYFSETQRNKGNFPGRFSGRQFSNSRSEMNVSTLELGDSALYLCASSFDRGGEAFFGQGTRLTVV.

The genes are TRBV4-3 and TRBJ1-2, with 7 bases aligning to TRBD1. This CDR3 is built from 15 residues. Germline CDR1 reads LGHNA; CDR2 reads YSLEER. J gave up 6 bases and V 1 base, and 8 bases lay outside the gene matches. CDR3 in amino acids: CASSQGTGDWDGYTF. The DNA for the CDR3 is TGCGCCAGCAGCCAAGGAACAGGGGACTGGGATGGCTACACCTTC.

The CDR3 region is CSLTGGGARSYNEQFF. In nucleotides, the CDR3 is TGCAGCCTGACTGGCGGGGGGGCCCGATCCTACAATGAGCAGTTCTTC. The chain recombines TRBV29-1 with TRBJ2-1, with 9 bases fitting TRBD2. Germline-derived CDR1 and CDR2 are SQVTM and ANQGSEA. CDR3 length equals 16 residues. V lost 8 bases to trimming and J lost 1 base; unmatched junction nucleotides: 12.

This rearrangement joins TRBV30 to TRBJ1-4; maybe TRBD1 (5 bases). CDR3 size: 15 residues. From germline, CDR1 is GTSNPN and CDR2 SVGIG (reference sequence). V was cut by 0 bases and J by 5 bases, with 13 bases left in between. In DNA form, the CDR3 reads TGTGCCTGGAGTGTATTCGGGACTGCGAATGAAAAACTGTTTTTT. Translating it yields CAWSVFGTANEKLFF.

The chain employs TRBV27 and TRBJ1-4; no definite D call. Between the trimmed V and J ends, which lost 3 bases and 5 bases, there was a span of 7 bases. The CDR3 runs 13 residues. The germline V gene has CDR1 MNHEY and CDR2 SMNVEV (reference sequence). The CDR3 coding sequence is TGTGCCAGCAGTTTTGCAGGAAATGAAAAACTGTTTTTT. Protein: CASSFAGNEKLFF.

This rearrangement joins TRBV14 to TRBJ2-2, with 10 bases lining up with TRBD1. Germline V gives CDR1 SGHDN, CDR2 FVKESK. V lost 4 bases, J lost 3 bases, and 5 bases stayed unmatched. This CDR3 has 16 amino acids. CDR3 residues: CASSPWDRGYTGELFF. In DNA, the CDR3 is TGTGCCAGCAGCCCGTGGGACAGGGGATACACCGGGGAGCTGTTTTTT.

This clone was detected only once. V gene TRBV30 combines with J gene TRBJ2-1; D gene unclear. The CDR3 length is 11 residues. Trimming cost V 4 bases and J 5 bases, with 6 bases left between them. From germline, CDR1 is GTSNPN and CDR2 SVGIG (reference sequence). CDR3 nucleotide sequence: TGTGCCTGGAAACAGAACAATGAGCAGTTCTTC. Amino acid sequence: CAWKQNNEQFF.

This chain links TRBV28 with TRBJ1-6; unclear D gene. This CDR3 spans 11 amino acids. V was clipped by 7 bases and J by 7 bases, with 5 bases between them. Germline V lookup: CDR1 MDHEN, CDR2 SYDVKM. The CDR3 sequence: CASTVNSPLHF. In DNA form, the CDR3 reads TGTGCCAGCACCGTCAATTCACCCCTCCACTTT.

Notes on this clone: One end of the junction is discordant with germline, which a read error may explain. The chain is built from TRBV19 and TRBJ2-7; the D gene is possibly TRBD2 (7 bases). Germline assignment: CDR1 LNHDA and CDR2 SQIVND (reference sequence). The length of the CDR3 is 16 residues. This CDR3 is CASSIDWAGASSEQYF. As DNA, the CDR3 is TGTGCCAGTAGTATAGATTGGGCGGGGGCCTCCTCCGAGCAGTACTTC.

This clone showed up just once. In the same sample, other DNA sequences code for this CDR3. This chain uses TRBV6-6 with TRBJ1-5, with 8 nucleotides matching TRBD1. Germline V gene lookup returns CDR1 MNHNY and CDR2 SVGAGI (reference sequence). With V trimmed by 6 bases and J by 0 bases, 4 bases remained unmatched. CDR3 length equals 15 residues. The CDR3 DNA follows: TGTGCCAGCAGCCTTCAGGGGGCTAGCAATCAGCCCCAGCATTTT. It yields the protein CASSLQGASNQPQHF.

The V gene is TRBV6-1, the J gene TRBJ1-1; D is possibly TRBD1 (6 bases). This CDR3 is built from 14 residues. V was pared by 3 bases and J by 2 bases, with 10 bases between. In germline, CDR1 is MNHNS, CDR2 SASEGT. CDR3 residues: CASSEWGGNTEAFF. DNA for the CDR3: TGTGCCAGCAGTGAGTGGGGGGGCAACACTGAAGCTTTCTTT.

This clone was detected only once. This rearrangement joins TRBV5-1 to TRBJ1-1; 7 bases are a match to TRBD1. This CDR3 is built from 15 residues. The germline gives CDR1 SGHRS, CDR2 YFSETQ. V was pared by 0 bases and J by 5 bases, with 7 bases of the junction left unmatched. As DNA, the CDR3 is TGCGCCAGCAGCTTGGTTGACAGGGAGAGGACTGAAGCTTTCTTT. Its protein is CASSLVDRERTEAFF. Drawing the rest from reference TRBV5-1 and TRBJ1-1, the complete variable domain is KAGVTQTPRYLIKTRGQQVTLSCSPISGHRSVSWYQQTPGQGLQFLFEYFSETQRNKGNFPGRFSGRQFSNSRSEMNVSTLELGDSALYLCASSLVDRERTEAFFGQGTRLTVV.

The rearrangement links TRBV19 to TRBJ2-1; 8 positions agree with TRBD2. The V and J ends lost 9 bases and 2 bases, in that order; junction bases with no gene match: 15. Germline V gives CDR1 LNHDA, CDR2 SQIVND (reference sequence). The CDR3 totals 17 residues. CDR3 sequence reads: CASCGGGGLETYNEQFF. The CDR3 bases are TGTGCCAGCTGCGGGGGCGGGGGACTAGAGACCTACAATGAGCAGTTCTTC.

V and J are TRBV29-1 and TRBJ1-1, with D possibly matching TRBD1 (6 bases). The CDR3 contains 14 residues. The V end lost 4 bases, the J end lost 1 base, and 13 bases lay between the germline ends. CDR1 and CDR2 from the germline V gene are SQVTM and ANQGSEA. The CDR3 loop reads CSVAEAGANTEAFF. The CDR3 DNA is TGCAGCGTTGCAGAAGCAGGGGCGAACACTGAAGCTTTCTTT.

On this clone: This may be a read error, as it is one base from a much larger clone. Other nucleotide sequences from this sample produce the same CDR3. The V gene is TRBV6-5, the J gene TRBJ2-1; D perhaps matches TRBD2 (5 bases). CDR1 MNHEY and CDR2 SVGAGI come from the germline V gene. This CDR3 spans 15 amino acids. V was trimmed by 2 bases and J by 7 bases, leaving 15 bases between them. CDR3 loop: CASSYQRTDTNEQFF. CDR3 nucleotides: TGTGCCAGCAGTTACCAACGGACTGACACTAATGAGCAGTTCTTC.

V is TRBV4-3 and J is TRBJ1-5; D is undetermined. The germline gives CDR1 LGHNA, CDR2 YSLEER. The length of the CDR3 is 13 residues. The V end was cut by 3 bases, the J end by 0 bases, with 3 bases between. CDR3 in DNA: TGCGCCAGCAGCCACTCTAGCAATCAGCCCCAGCATTTT. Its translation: CASSHSSNQPQHF.

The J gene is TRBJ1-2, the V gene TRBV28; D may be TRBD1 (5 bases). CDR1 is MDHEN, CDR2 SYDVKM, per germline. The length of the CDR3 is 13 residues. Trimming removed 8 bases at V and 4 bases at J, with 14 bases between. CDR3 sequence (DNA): TGTGCCAGCCGGAGGGGTTTTTCCTATGGCTACACCTTC. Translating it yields CASRRGFSYGYTF.